The source of this TCR beta chain is a study of cytomegalovirus exposure and HLA in healthy donors. Overall study context: Early released data comprised tens of millions of unique TCRs from HLA-typed donors.

Whole-study results and caveats: When the data were analyzed later, several of the most significant clusters appeared to be linked to common viral pathogens. The study dropped some indistinguishable V segments, TRBV6-2 and TRBV6-3 among them.

Details on this clone: Its specificity is not known.

V gave up 2 bases and J gave up 2 bases, with 7 bases separating them. CDR1 is SEHNR and CDR2 is FQNEAQ in the germline V gene (reference sequence). The CDR3 runs to 13 residues. Likely unrecorded immune exposures existed in these nominally healthy donors. Vbeta (60) and Jbeta (13) primers were used in the PCR. The table came from immunoSEQ multiplex PCR; TCRdb's copy has only in-frame clones and leaves some out. Altogether 170,000 or so clones are present, 70% to 85% being singletons, with the ten largest covering around 4.8%. The clonotype originates from a man younger than 30 in good health and CMV-seronegative. The rearrangement joins TRBV7-9 to TRBJ2-7, with unresolved D. Source material: PBMCs. Written as DNA, the CDR3 is TGTGCCAGCAGCTTATTGGCCCCCTACGAGCAGTACTTC. As protein: CASSLLAPYEQYF.